This passage covers 5 T cell receptor beta chains from one sample sequenced in a study of neurological immune-mediated disorders. TCRdb passed the 5' RACE reads through MiXCR, listing each CDR3 protein once. The top ten hold roughly 24% of the sample, which has some 31,000 distinct CDR3 sequences, about 4.5% seen once. Input material: PBMCs. Receptors originate from a young man in good health.

This clonotype was seen many times. V is TRBV29-1 and J is TRBJ1-2; D perhaps matches TRBD1 (5 bases). V lost 3 bases and J 3 bases, leaving 17 bases between the germline ends. CDR1 SQVTM and CDR2 ANQGSEA come from the germline V gene. CDR3 size: 15 residues. The chain's CDR3 is CSVEEAGILYYGYTF. CDR3 nucleotide sequence: TGCAGCGTTGAGGAGGCAGGGATCTTGTACTATGGCTACACCTTC.

The J gene is TRBJ1-2, the V gene TRBV28, with a tentative D call TRBD1 (5 bases). Trimming took off 5 bases at V and 4 bases at J, with 8 bases between the two ends. CDR1 is MDHEN, CDR2 SYDVKM, per germline. CDR3 size: 12 residues. CDR3 bases: TGTGCCAGCAGTCTGACAGTCTATGGCTACACCTTC. It is translated as CASSLTVYGYTF.

This clonotype was counted many times. The chain employs TRBV27 and TRBJ2-3; perhaps TRBD1 as D (6 bases). This CDR3 is 15 amino acids long. The germline gives CDR1 MNHEY, CDR2 SMNVEV (reference sequence). Trimming took 2 bases from V and 6 from J, leaving 15 bases between them. The CDR3 region is CASSLQGRVSDTQYF. CDR3 DNA: TGTGCCAGCAGTTTACAGGGGCGGGTCTCGGATACGCAGTATTTT.

This clonotype has at least ten counts. The rearrangement links TRBV29-1 to TRBJ2-3; D is possibly TRBD2 (5 bases). This CDR3 spans 14 amino acids. V gave up 2 bases and J gave up 2 bases, with 11 bases separating them. From germline, CDR1 is SQVTM and CDR2 ANQGSEA. CDR3 amino acids: CSVELGDATDTQYF. The CDR3 region has the DNA TGCAGCGTTGAACTGGGAGACGCCACAGATACGCAGTATTTT.

This clonotype showed up many times. V gene TRBV29-1 combines with J gene TRBJ2-3; D remains ambiguous. The germline V gene has CDR1 SQVTM and CDR2 ANQGSEA. CDR3 length: 13 amino acids. V was trimmed by 2 bases and J by 2 bases, leaving 8 bases between them. The CDR3 region is CSVEMGPTDTQYF. The CDR3 bases are TGCAGCGTTGAAATGGGCCCCACAGATACGCAGTATTTT.